The clone carrying this T cell receptor (beta chain) was picked up a small number of times. Its antigen remains unknown. The data are from a study of shared clonotypes between healthy human individuals. Study-wide findings and caveats: Rarefaction demonstrated incomplete sorted-subset sequencing despite large depth.

This CDR3 contains 15 residues. V lost 0 bases and J lost 2, with 10 bases in between. Germline lookup yields CDR1 SGHDT and CDR2 YYEEEE. Here immunoSEQ multiplex PCR was the method, and the copy in TCRdb shows in-frame clones only, minus some. The sample has over 850,000 clones, about 84% seen once. This rearrangement joins TRBV5-6 to TRBJ2-3, with D perhaps matching TRBD1 (6 bases). Sample: memory CD4+ T cells from PBMCs. Subset described: CD45RA-negative fraction. The clonotype comes from a young man in good health. Some clones in this sample may be carry-over from other donors' samples. In nucleotides, the CDR3 is TGTGCCAGCAGCTTGGAAGGGGGTCCCACAGATACGCAGTATTTT. Its translation is CASSLEGGPTDTQYF.